This paragraph reports one T cell receptor beta chain. Trimming removed 8 bases at V and 0 bases at J, with 14 bases between. Germline V gene sequence: CDR1 WNHNN, CDR2 SYGVQD (reference sequence). The CDR3 is made up of 15 amino acids. These data originate in a study of long-term antiretroviral therapy in people with HIV. It was version v3.0 of the immunoSEQ assay that was run at survey level. Sequencing used immunoSEQ multiplex PCR; TCRdb keeps in-frame clones, though not all of them. Here the sample spans around 27,000 clones, about 85% being singletons. Here the sequenced sample was unsorted PBMCs, taken 3 years after starting antiretroviral therapy. The genes are TRBV10-1 and TRBJ1-5; D is unresolved. This receptor was identified in a man aged 35 to 55 with HIV. The CDR3 spells CASRPVGDSNQPQHF. CDR3 bases: TGCGCCAGCCGGCCCGTCGGTGATAGCAATCAGCCCCAGCATTTT.